Below, 29 T cell receptor beta chains from the same sample are listed, as sequenced in a study of cytomegalovirus exposure and HLA in healthy donors. Amplification used 60 Vbeta primers and 13 Jbeta primers. Profiling relied on immunoSEQ multiplex PCR, and the TCRdb table lists in-frame clones only, not all of them. The sample carries around 120,000 clones, 70% to 80% recorded once. Sequenced sample: PBMCs. The receptors derive from a young woman in good health and CMV-seronegative.

The V call is TRBV4-1, the J call TRBJ2-1; 10 bases are a match to TRBD2. In germline, CDR1 is MGHRA, CDR2 YSYEKL. V lost 0 bases and J lost 7; bases outside the gene matches: 6. The CDR3 loop spans 16 amino acids. CDR3 residues: CASSQERSSGGNEQFF. CDR3 nucleotide sequence: TGCGCCAGCAGCCAAGAAAGGTCTAGCGGGGGAAATGAGCAGTTCTTC.

This clone was detected many times. The chain couples TRBV9 to TRBJ1-4; 11 positions agree with TRBD1. The germline V gene encodes CDR1 SGDLS and CDR2 YYNGEE. This CDR3 comprises 16 residues. With V trimmed by 0 bases and J by 6 bases, 4 bases remained unmatched. The CDR3 is CASSVEGTGGDEKLFF. The CDR3 coding sequence is TGTGCCAGCAGCGTAGAGGGGACAGGGGGGGATGAAAAACTGTTTTTT.

This clone turned up a few times. V is TRBV7-2 and J is TRBJ1-5, with 7 bases identical to TRBD1. J gave up 4 bases and V 5 bases, and 11 bases lay outside the gene matches. The germline gives CDR1 SGHTA, CDR2 FQGNSA. There are 16 residues in the CDR3. The CDR3 bases are TGTGCCAGCAGCCTCACCAGGGGGTTACGGAATCAGCCCCAGCATTTT. Translating it yields CASSLTRGLRNQPQHF.

The chain recombines TRBV7-3 with TRBJ2-1, with 15 positions matching TRBD2. CDR3 size: 16 residues. Germline values: CDR1 SGHTA, CDR2 FQGTGA. The V segment lost 5 bases and the J segment 8 bases; nucleotides outside the gene matches: 7. DNA of the CDR3: TGTGCCAGCAGCCGGGGACTAGCGGGGGGTATCGATGAGCAGTTCTTC. This translates into CASSRGLAGGIDEQFF.

The V call is TRBV5-1, the J call TRBJ1-1, with D unresolved. The V gene's germline CDR1 is SGHRS and CDR2 YFSETQ. Trimming shortened V by 0 bases and J by 8 bases, and 11 bases separated the two germline ends. The CDR3 contains 13 residues. CDR3 DNA sequence: TGCGCCAGCAGCTTGGTATCCGGGGAGGAAGCTTTCTTT. This gives the protein CASSLVSGEEAFF.

This clone was counted between two and nine times. This chain uses TRBV10-3 with TRBJ1-1; 10 bases map to TRBD1. The CDR3 extends over 14 amino acids. V shed 6 bases and J 6 bases; nucleotides not matched to a gene: 7. Germline-derived CDR1 and CDR2 are ENHRY and SYGVKD. CDR3 DNA: TGTGCCATCAGGGATGACAGGGGGCATCCTGAAGCTTTCTTT. It translates to CAIRDDRGHPEAFF.

This rearrangement joins TRBV6-1 to TRBJ2-7; no clear D. This CDR3 has 15 residues. Per germline, CDR1 MNHNS and CDR2 SASEGT. V lost 5 bases to trimming and J lost 2 bases, with 16 bases between them. In DNA, the CDR3 is TGTGCCAGCAGTCCGAGTACGGTTAGCACCTACGAGCAGTACTTC. This translates into CASSPSTVSTYEQYF.

This chain connects TRBV5-1 to TRBJ2-3; tentative D call: TRBD2 (5 bases). Germline lookup yields CDR1 SGHRS and CDR2 YFSETQ. The CDR3 is 15 amino acids. The V gene lost 6 bases and the J gene lost 2 bases, with 16 bases spanning the gap. The CDR3 nucleotides are TGCGCCAGCACTCCGGGATATTCGACCACAGATACGCAGTATTTT. It encodes CASTPGYSTTDTQYF.

The chain has TRBV6-5 and TRBJ1-1; D uncertain. V was shortened by 8 bases and J by 4 bases, with 8 bases between the two germline ends. This CDR3 contains 11 residues. The germline CDR1 and CDR2 sequences are MNHEY and SVGAGI. The CDR3 reads CASATGTEAFF. DNA for the CDR3: TGTGCCAGCGCCACGGGCACTGAAGCTTTCTTT.

This clone was detected only once. V and J are TRBV15 and TRBJ2-2; D might be TRBD2 (5 bases). CDR3 length: 17 residues. Germline V gene data show CDR1 as LNHNV and CDR2 as YYDKDF (reference sequence). The germline V and J ends were trimmed by 4 bases and 5 bases, with 20 bases remaining between them. CDR3 region: CATSIGNIGLRTGELFF. The DNA for the CDR3 is TGTGCCACCAGCATCGGCAATATCGGACTGAGAACCGGGGAGCTGTTTTTT.

The V call is TRBV6-1, the J call TRBJ1-2, with D perhaps TRBD1 (6 bases). Germline CDR1 MNHNS, CDR2 SASEGT. V was trimmed by 3 bases and J by 7 bases, leaving 15 bases between them. This CDR3 is built from 14 residues. The CDR3 nucleotides are TGTGCCAGCAGTGACACACAGGGTGTCTCTGGCTACACCTTC. Translation: CASSDTQGVSGYTF.

The chain is built from TRBV2 and TRBJ2-4; D possibly corresponds to TRBD2 (5 bases). The CDR3 runs to 13 residues. The germline V and J ends were trimmed by 8 bases and 8 bases, with 16 bases remaining between them. Germline CDR1 SNHLY, CDR2 FYNNEI. CDR3 protein: CASGLDGGDIQYF. The CDR3, as DNA: TGTGCCAGCGGACTTGACGGCGGTGACATTCAGTACTTC.

The chain recombines TRBV13 with TRBJ2-1; 8 positions agree with TRBD2. The CDR3 totals 13 residues. Per the germline V gene, CDR1 is PRHDT and CDR2 is FYEKMQ (reference sequence). With V trimmed by 8 bases and J by 7 bases, 7 bases remained unmatched. CDR3 nucleotides: TGTGCCAGCGACGGGGGGGGGCGAAATGAGCAGTTCTTC. Its protein product is CASDGGGRNEQFF.

The chain is built from TRBV7-9 and TRBJ1-2; D uncertain. V lost 1 base and J lost 2, with 14 bases in between. Germline V gene lookup returns CDR1 SEHNR and CDR2 FQNEAQ (reference sequence). The CDR3 spans 16 residues. The CDR3 DNA is TGTGCCAGCAGCTTAGGGGCCGGGGATGTAAACTATGGCTACACCTTC. It is translated as CASSLGAGDVNYGYTF. The full variable domain, its missing parts supplied by reference TRBV7-9 and TRBJ1-2, is DTGVSQNPRHKITKRGQNVTFRCDPISEHNRLYWYRQTLGQGPEFLTYFQNEAQLEKSRLLSDRFSAERPKGSFSTLEIQRTEQGDSAMYLCASSLGAGDVNYGYTFGSGTRLTVV.

The rearrangement links TRBV28 to TRBJ1-4, with 9 positions matching TRBD1. With V trimmed by 2 bases and J by 5 bases, 9 bases remained unmatched. Germline lookup yields CDR1 MDHEN and CDR2 SYDVKM. The CDR3 has 17 residues. The CDR3 sequence: CASSLALGQGENEKLFF. The CDR3 DNA follows: TGTGCCAGCAGTTTAGCTTTGGGACAGGGAGAGAATGAAAAACTGTTTTTT.

This clone has a single count. This chain connects TRBV5-1 to TRBJ1-2; 7 bases match TRBD1. CDR1 and CDR2 (germline): SGHRS, YFSETQ. CDR3 size: 15 residues. With 0 bases clipped from V and 4 bases from J, the junction kept 6 bases outside the gene matches. The CDR3 DNA reads as TGCGCCAGCAGCTTGGACCCCGAGGGGGCCTATGGCTACACCTTC. Translating gives CASSLDPEGAYGYTF.

The rearrangement uses TRBV30 and TRBJ1-1; TRBD1 is a possible D gene (5 bases). This CDR3 is 14 amino acids long. Trimming removed 0 bases at V and 4 bases at J, with 12 bases between. CDR1 is GTSNPN and CDR2 is SVGIG in the germline V gene (reference sequence). Written as DNA, the CDR3 is TGTGCCTGGAGTGTACCAGGGATCACCACTGAAGCTTTCTTT. This gives the protein CAWSVPGITTEAFF.

V usage is TRBV25-1 and J usage is TRBJ1-3; TRBD1 is a possible D gene (5 bases). With 11 bases removed from V and 7 bases from J, the gap between germline ends came to 18 bases. CDR3 size: 13 residues. In germline, CDR1 is MGHDK, CDR2 SYGVNS. CDR3 bases: TGTGCCTGTTCCCAAAGTGGGGGGAACACCATATATTTT. Its translation is CACSQSGGNTIYF.

This rearrangement joins TRBV6-1 to TRBJ1-5, with D possibly being TRBD1 (5 bases). This CDR3 is 13 amino acids long. With 5 bases removed from V and 4 bases from J, the gap between germline ends came to 9 bases. Germline V lookup: CDR1 MNHNS, CDR2 SASEGT. The CDR3 nucleotides are TGTGCCAGCAGTAGCGACAGAAATCAGCCCCAGCATTTT. Translated: CASSSDRNQPQHF.

V gene TRBV7-9 combines with J gene TRBJ1-1, with TRBD1 matching 7 bases. The CDR3 has 13 residues. Trimming took 6 bases from V and 1 from J; bases not matched to a gene: 2. CDR1 is SEHNR, CDR2 FQNEAQ, per germline (reference sequence). Here the CDR3 reads CASRDRSNTEAFF. The DNA for the CDR3 is TGTGCCAGCAGGGACAGGTCGAACACTGAAGCTTTCTTT.

The gene calls are TRBV13 and TRBJ1-5; D uncertain. Germline CDR1 and CDR2: PRHDT and FYEKMQ (reference sequence). The CDR3 sequence is 14 residues long. Trimming left V 4 bases short and J 3 bases short, with 10 bases between. CDR3 loop: CASSSQASNQPQHF. In DNA form, the CDR3 reads TGTGCCAGCAGCTCCCAGGCCTCCAATCAGCCCCAGCATTTT. The complete variable domain, with remaining parts taken from reference TRBV13 and TRBJ1-5, reads AAGVIQSPRHLIKEKRETATLKCYPIPRHDTVYWYQQGPGQDPQFLISFYEKMQSDKGSIPDRFSAQQFSDYHSELNMSSLELGDSALYFCASSSQASNQPQHFGDGTRLSIL.

Here the CDR3 DNA reads TGTGCCAGCAGTGAGTCACAGGTACCGAGATATGGCTACACCTTC. Translating it yields CASSESQVPRYGYTF. The chain joins TRBV6-1 to TRBJ1-2; a weak D match, TRBD1 (5 bases). Trimming stripped 3 bases from V and 5 bases from J, with 16 bases between. This CDR3 comprises 15 residues. CDR1 is MNHNS and CDR2 is SASEGT in the germline V gene.

V and J are TRBV7-2 and TRBJ2-3; D gene ambiguous. Per the germline V gene, CDR1 is SGHTA and CDR2 is FQGNSA. This CDR3 is 14 amino acids long. Trimming took 3 bases from V and 6 from J, leaving 13 bases between them. This chain's CDR3 is CASSFRDAQDTQYF. CDR3 bases: TGTGCCAGCAGCTTTAGAGATGCACAGGATACGCAGTATTTT.

The chain joins TRBV25-1 to TRBJ1-2, with TRBD1 as a possible D gene (5 bases). Germline CDR1 reads MGHDK; CDR2 reads SYGVNS. CDR3 length equals 16 residues. V lost 0 bases to trimming and J lost 4 bases, with 15 bases between them. The CDR3 here is CASSEYSTPDIYGYTF. In nucleotides, the CDR3 is TGTGCCAGCAGTGAATATTCCACCCCGGACATCTATGGCTACACCTTC.

In its sample, this clone was seen a few times. J is TRBJ2-5 and V is TRBV6-5; TRBD2 agrees at 8 bases. The CDR3 totals 15 residues. With 2 bases clipped from V and 3 bases from J, the junction kept 5 bases outside the gene matches. In germline, CDR1 is MNHEY, CDR2 SVGAGI. The CDR3 coding sequence is TGTGCCAGCAGTTACGCGGGACTAGAAAAAGAGACCCAGTACTTC. The encoded protein is CASSYAGLEKETQYF.

For this clone: The conserved phenylalanine or tryptophan normally closing the CDR3 is absent here, so this likely arose from a read error. The limits of the CDR3 on the DNA are not certain, so only TCRdb's listed CDR3 is given. The gene calls are TRBV6-1 and TRBJ1-1; the D call of TRBD1 is as the table states it, not checked on the DNA. The CDR3 contains 13 residues when both ends are counted. CDR1 is MNHNS and CDR2 is SASEGT in the germline V gene. This chain's CDR3 is CASSRDTITGVET.

This chain connects TRBV6-1 to TRBJ2-3, with 12 positions matching TRBD2. This CDR3 is 15 amino acids long. Germline loops: CDR1 MNHNS, CDR2 SASEGT. V gave up 4 bases and J gave up 6 bases; unmatched junction bases: 5. The CDR3 loop is CASSALAGGRDTQYF. In DNA, the CDR3 is TGTGCCAGCAGTGCCCTAGCGGGGGGGCGCGATACGCAGTATTTT.

The table lists this clone with a count of one. J is TRBJ2-3 and V is TRBV27; 10 bases are a match to TRBD2. The ends lost 8 bases at V and 3 bases at J; junction bases unmatched: 8. CDR3 length equals 15 residues. Looked up from germline, CDR1 is MNHEY and CDR2 is SMNVEV (reference sequence). The CDR3 is CASGSSGGPTDTQYF. The CDR3 nucleotides are TGTGCCAGCGGATCTAGCGGGGGTCCTACAGATACGCAGTATTTT.

This clone was seen more than once but under ten times. This chain connects TRBV2 to TRBJ2-2; D possibly corresponds to TRBD1 (6 bases). Germline V lookup: CDR1 SNHLY, CDR2 FYNNEI. CDR3 length equals 14 residues. V was cut by 6 bases and J by 6 bases, with 14 bases left in between. The CDR3, as DNA: TGTGCCAGCAGGATACAGGGTTTCCCCGGGGAGCTGTTTTTT. Its protein is CASRIQGFPGELFF.